Below are 20 T cell receptor beta chains sequenced from a single sample in a study of cytomegalovirus exposure and HLA in healthy donors. The PCR ran on 60 Vbeta and 13 Jbeta primers. Assay: immunoSEQ multiplex PCR; the TCRdb copy retains only in-frame clones and omits some. The sample records about 130,000 clones, approximately 81% being singletons. The sample taken for sequencing was PBMCs. The receptor set was obtained from a man aged 18 to 30 in good health and CMV-seronegative.

The rearrangement uses TRBV7-6 and TRBJ2-3, with a tentative D call TRBD1 (6 bases). V lost 5 bases and J 3 bases, leaving 15 bases between the germline ends. In germline, CDR1 is SGHVS, CDR2 FNYEAQ. This CDR3 is 15 amino acids long. The CDR3 spells CASSPTGFGTDTQYF. CDR3 in DNA: TGTGCCAGCAGCCCGACAGGCTTTGGGACAGATACGCAGTATTTT.

The chain uses TRBV4-2 and TRBJ2-6, with 8 nucleotides matching TRBD1. Germline lookup yields CDR1 LGHNA and CDR2 YNFKEQ. The CDR3 is made up of 18 amino acids. With 1 base clipped from V and 2 bases from J, the junction kept 7 bases outside the gene matches. The CDR3 nucleotides are TGTGCCAGCAGCCAAGTGACAGGGGCTCATGCTGGGGCCAACGTCCTGACTTTC. Its protein is CASSQVTGAHAGANVLTF.

V and J are TRBV7-9 and TRBJ1-1; no definite D call. The CDR3 consists of 13 residues. Between the trimmed V and J ends, which lost 1 base and 5 bases, there was a span of 8 bases. Germline CDR1 and CDR2: SEHNR and FQNEAQ (reference sequence). CDR3 protein: CASSLVGETEAFF. The CDR3 region has the DNA TGTGCCAGCAGCTTAGTGGGAGAGACTGAAGCTTTCTTT.

This clone showed up just a few times. This chain links TRBV18 with TRBJ1-1, with 9 bases matching TRBD1. The CDR3 totals 17 residues. Germline assignment: CDR1 KGHSH and CDR2 LQKENI. The junction had 14 bases not matched to a gene; V was cut back by 3 bases and J by 6 bases. Here the CDR3 reads CASSPAMTDRGAPEAFF. DNA of the CDR3: TGTGCCAGCTCACCCGCTATGACCGACAGGGGGGCGCCTGAAGCTTTCTTT.

The chain joins TRBV28 to TRBJ1-4, with a weak D call TRBD1 (6 bases). The germline gives CDR1 MDHEN, CDR2 SYDVKM. V was shortened by 2 bases and J by 3 bases, with 16 bases between the two germline ends. The CDR3 length is 17 residues. CDR3 in amino acids: CASSLRQGRRSNEKLFF. The DNA of the CDR3 is TGTGCCAGCAGTTTACGGCAGGGGAGACGGTCTAATGAAAAACTGTTTTTT.

The V and J genes are TRBV28 and TRBJ1-5, with 8 bases aligning to TRBD1. V gave up 4 bases and J gave up 8 bases; unmatched junction bases: 7. The germline gives CDR1 MDHEN, CDR2 SYDVKM. The CDR3 has 14 amino acids. The CDR3, as DNA: TGTGCCAGCAGTTCCCCAGGGGGCATCAAGCCCCAGCATTTT. Translating it yields CASSSPGGIKPQHF.

This chain connects TRBV6-1 to TRBJ1-2, with 10 bases fitting TRBD1. V shed 1 base, J shed 4 bases, and the junction held 6 bases outside the gene matches. CDR1 and CDR2 (germline): MNHNS, SASEGT. The CDR3 covers 16 residues. CDR3 protein: CASSEVGTGVSYGYTF. The CDR3 nucleotides are TGTGCCAGCAGTGAAGTTGGGACAGGGGTTAGCTATGGCTACACCTTC.

The chain joins TRBV29-1 to TRBJ2-7, with D possibly TRBD2 on 6 matching bases. Germline lookup yields CDR1 SQVTM and CDR2 ANQGSEA. The CDR3 is made up of 14 amino acids. V lost 4 bases to trimming and J lost 2 bases, with 15 bases between them. The CDR3 loop reads CSVVGRQGAYEQYF. Written as DNA, the CDR3 is TGCAGCGTTGTAGGGAGGCAAGGGGCCTACGAGCAGTACTTC.

DNA of the CDR3: TGCGCCAGCAGCCCCCGTGCGGCGGGTGTTGGCTACACCTTC. Translating it yields CASSPRAAGVGYTF. V is TRBV4-3 and J is TRBJ1-2, with D uncertain. The CDR3 sequence is 14 residues long. Germline lookup yields CDR1 LGHNA and CDR2 YSLEER. Deletions cut 4 bases from V and 7 bases from J, with 16 bases between.

The V call is TRBV19, the J call TRBJ2-3, with a tentative D call TRBD1 (6 bases). V dropped 6 bases and J dropped 3 bases, with 16 bases sitting between them. The CDR3 is made up of 15 amino acids. Germline-derived CDR1 and CDR2 are LNHDA and SQIVND (reference sequence). The CDR3 region has the DNA TGTGCCAGTAGCACCCAGAGACAGGTAACAGATACGCAGTATTTT. It codes for CASSTQRQVTDTQYF.

This chain uses TRBV6-1 with TRBJ2-1; tentative D call: TRBD1 (6 bases). Trimming removed 6 bases from V and 0 bases from J, with 12 bases in between. In germline, CDR1 is MNHNS, CDR2 SASEGT. The CDR3 sequence is 15 residues long. In nucleotides, the CDR3 is TGTGCCAGCAGGAAACAGGGATTCTCCTACAATGAGCAGTTCTTC. This sequence encodes CASRKQGFSYNEQFF.

The J gene is TRBJ2-5, the V gene TRBV5-1, with TRBD1 identical over 9 bases. Germline trimming cut 2 bases from V and 3 bases from J; bases unmatched to any gene: 8. CDR3 length: 16 residues. The germline CDR1 and CDR2 sequences are SGHRS and YFSETQ. The CDR3 coding sequence is TGCGCCAGCAGCTTTGGGAACAGGGGGCATAAAGAGACCCAGTACTTC. Translated: CASSFGNRGHKETQYF. The full variable domain, rest sourced from reference TRBV5-1 and TRBJ2-5, is KAGVTQTPRYLIKTRGQQVTLSCSPISGHRSVSWYQQTPGQGLQFLFEYFSETQRNKGNFPGRFSGRQFSNSRSEMNVSTLELGDSALYLCASSFGNRGHKETQYFGPGTRLLVL.

This clone came up a few times. J is TRBJ1-1 and V is TRBV2, with 7 bases matching TRBD1. Germline values: CDR1 SNHLY, CDR2 FYNNEI. The CDR3 totals 14 residues. V shed 6 bases, J shed 7 bases, and the junction held 11 bases outside the gene matches. The CDR3 loop reads CASSATGKRSEAFF. CDR3 bases: TGTGCCAGCAGCGCGACAGGGAAAAGGAGTGAAGCTTTCTTT. The full variable domain, completed using reference TRBV2 and TRBJ1-1, is EPEVTQTPSHQVTQMGQEVILRCVPISNHLYFYWYRQILGQKVEFLVSFYNNEISEKSEIFDDQFSVERPDGSNFTLKIRSTKLEDSAMYFCASSATGKRSEAFFGQGTRLTVV.

The rearrangement joins TRBV30 to TRBJ2-1, with 7 nucleotides matching TRBD2. Germline V lookup: CDR1 GTSNPN, CDR2 SVGIG (reference sequence). The CDR3 length is 14 residues. V gave up 2 bases and J gave up 3 bases; unmatched junction bases: 4. CDR3 nucleotides: TGTGCCTGGAGTTTCAAGCGGGGCTACAATGAGCAGTTCTTC. Its translation is CAWSFKRGYNEQFF.

The gene calls are TRBV28 and TRBJ2-3; D is unresolved. The CDR3 is 10 residues long. Trimming left V 8 bases short and J 6 bases short, with 6 bases between. Germline CDR1 reads MDHEN; CDR2 reads SYDVKM. The CDR3 DNA follows: TGTGCCAGCTTATTGGATACGCAGTATTTT. This translates into CASLLDTQYF.

The rearrangement joins TRBV19 to TRBJ1-5; weak D call: TRBD1 (6 bases). The CDR3 contains 15 residues. Germline-derived CDR1 and CDR2 are LNHDA and SQIVND (reference sequence). The germline V and J ends were trimmed by 5 bases and 1 base, with 12 bases remaining between them. DNA for the CDR3: TGTGCCAGTAGTGAGGTGAGGGGGAGCAATCAGCCCCAGCATTTT. Encoded protein: CASSEVRGSNQPQHF.

The chain uses TRBV6-5 and TRBJ2-7; D is perhaps TRBD1 (5 bases). The CDR3 is 15 amino acids. Trimming cost V 0 bases and J 1 base, with 10 bases left between them. Germline V lookup: CDR1 MNHEY, CDR2 SVGAGI. CDR3 sequence: CASSYSFRTSYEQYF. The CDR3, as DNA: TGTGCCAGCAGTTACTCGTTCAGGACATCCTACGAGCAGTACTTC.

This clone was found once. The chain links TRBV6-5 to TRBJ2-7, with D possibly matching TRBD2 (6 bases). Germline V gene sequence: CDR1 MNHEY, CDR2 SVGAGI. The CDR3 covers 15 residues. V shed 4 bases and J shed 5 bases, with 18 bases lying between them. CDR3: CASSSGDGDLHEQYF. The CDR3 nucleotides are TGTGCCAGCAGTTCGGGGGACGGCGATCTCCACGAGCAGTACTTC.

This clone was seen a single time. The same CDR3 also results from other DNA sequences found in this sample. The chain recombines TRBV4-3 with TRBJ1-1; D unclear. Deletions cut 0 bases from V and 5 bases from J, with 7 bases between. CDR3 length equals 13 residues. Germline V gives CDR1 LGHNA, CDR2 YSLEER. In nucleotides, the CDR3 is TGCGCCAGCAGCCAAGATCCTCGGACTGAAGCTTTCTTT. Protein sequence: CASSQDPRTEAFF.

This sequence joins TRBV5-4 and TRBJ2-7; D is perhaps TRBD1 (6 bases). The V end was cut by 0 bases, the J end by 0 bases, with 7 bases between. Germline V gene data show CDR1 as SGHNT and CDR2 as YYREEE (reference sequence). The CDR3 runs to 14 residues. This CDR3 is CASSLGTASYEQYF. The DNA of the CDR3 is TGTGCCAGCAGCTTGGGGACAGCCTCCTACGAGCAGTACTTC. The variable domain in full, with the rest retrieved from reference TRBV5-4 and TRBJ2-7, is ETGVTQSPTHLIKTRGQQVTLRCSSQSGHNTVSWYQQALGQGPQFIFQYYREEENGRGNFPPRFSGLQFPNYSSELNVNALELDDSALYLCASSLGTASYEQYFGPGTRLTVT.